Listed here are 3 T cell receptor beta chains from one sample, sequenced in a study of T cells expressing NK-cell markers. TCRdb re-called the 5' RACE reads and gives one entry per CDR3 protein, without DNA. The sample table sets out about 150,000 distinct CDR3 sequences. Material for sequencing was blood T cells: a sorted CD56 or NKG2C T cell subset, CD4+ or CD8+ T cells, or bulk PBMC T cells (not recorded which). These receptors were taken from a woman between 45 and 65 years old in good health.

This sequence joins TRBV5-1 and TRBJ1-1; TCRdb calls TRBD1, which cannot be checked without DNA. The CDR3 has 13 residues. The germline V gene has CDR1 SGHRS and CDR2 YFSETQ. CDR3 residues: CASSWGGGTEAFF.

The V gene is TRBV12-3 or TRBV12-4, the J gene TRBJ2-1; checking the TCRdb D call of TRBD2 is not possible without DNA. CDR3 length: 15 residues. The CDR3 sequence is CASSFFKHSPGGQFF.

The CDR3 sequence: CASSRLAGEFTEQFF. V usage is TRBV4-2 and J usage is TRBJ2-1; TCRdb's D gene call, TRBD2, goes unchecked for lack of DNA. Per the germline V gene, CDR1 is LGHNA and CDR2 is YNFKEQ. The CDR3 is 15 residues long.